The sequence of this T cell receptor beta chain was determined in a study of T cells in Graves' hyperthyroidism and ophthalmopathy. Study-level findings and limits: Ophthalmopathy stood apart from stable hyperthyroidism in a 13 V-J model.

TCR beta CDR3 regions were amplified from RNA. The HTBI set primed first-round TCR CDR3 RT-PCR. TCRdb redid the calling of the multiplex PCR reads with MiXCR, one entry per CDR3 protein. Of fewer than 600,000 distinct CDR3 sequences in the sample, roughly 15% were seen once. The CDR3 consists of 16 residues. CDR1 is LNHDA and CDR2 is SQIVND in the germline V gene (reference sequence). V trimming: 3 bases; J trimming: 0 bases; junction bases outside the gene matches: 4. Note on this clonotype: Antigen: not known.

The sample consisted of blood. The chain is built from TRBV19 and TRBJ1-5, with TRBD1 matching 8 bases. The sequence was collected from a woman aged 40 to 50 with Graves' hyperthyroidism. The CDR3, as DNA: TGTGCCAGTAGTATGGACAGGGATTATAGCAATCAGCCCCAGCATTTT. This gives the protein CASSMDRDYSNQPQHF.